The T cell receptor (beta chain) under discussion was sequenced for a study of PD-1 blockade in classical Hodgkin lymphoma. Study-level results: Exclusion was applied to patients who started nivolumab under 1 year after ASCT. Newly diagnosed patients reportedly had lower baseline TCR diversity than healthy donors.

Regarding this clone: What it binds is unknown.

Sequencing used immunoSEQ multiplex PCR; TCRdb keeps in-frame clones, though not all of them. The table records fewer than 40,000 clones, about 88% of them present only once. Time point defined: cycle 4 day 1 (C4D1), after more than five weeks of nivolumab. Every single patient, without exception, relapsed after autologous stem cell transplantation, and brentuximab vedotin exposure varied. The study purified CD4+ T cells from thawed PBMCs using magnetic negative selection. V was trimmed by 3 bases and J by 7 bases, leaving 7 bases between them. Per the germline V gene, CDR1 is LNHDA and CDR2 is SQIVND (reference sequence). This CDR3 comprises 12 residues.

Sequenced here: CD4+ T cells from blood, sampled before the fourth cycle of nivolumab. The sequence derives from a human donor with classical Hodgkin lymphoma. The chain couples TRBV19 to TRBJ1-3; D possibly corresponds to TRBD1 (5 bases). CDR3 nucleotide sequence: TGTGCCAGTAGTATTGAGGGGAACACCATATATTTT. The encoded protein is CASSIEGNTIYF.